Reported below is one T cell receptor (beta chain). The record originates from a study of brain T cells in children with intractable seizures. The CDR3 is 14 residues long. Only cases whose brain tissue showed the highest T cell transcript signatures were sequenced. Pre-surgery treatment included at least one anti-epileptic drug. Profiling relied on immunoSEQ multiplex PCR, and the TCRdb table lists in-frame clones only, not all of them. The repertoire holds 88,000 or so clones, with more than 75% as singletons. The receptor's source is a girl aged 2-9 years with Rasmussen encephalitis and intractable seizures. This sequence joins TRBV1 and TRBJ1-4; whether TRBD1, the table's D call, matches the DNA was not checked. TRBV1 is a listed pseudogene. The source was peripheral blood, collected at surgery. CDR3 sequence reads: CTSSAGQGSEKLFF. The CDR3 region has the DNA TGCACCAGCAGCGCGGGACAGGGTAGCGAAAAACTGTTTTTT.